These T cell receptor beta chains were read from a single sample in a study of T cells after yellow fever vaccination. MiXCR, run by TCRdb on the 5' RACE reads, gives a single entry per CDR3 protein. The sample includes nearly 350,000 distinct CDR3 sequences, about 8.3% of them seen just once. The sample here was PBMCs, taken approximately 40 days after the first yellow fever vaccination. The origin of the receptors is a young man who received the YFV17D yellow fever vaccine. Both conserved end residues are part of each CDR3. A D gene is named only where the DNA matches it firmly. A clone size is listed for some rows: how often the clone was seen (once, few, many), or a class if it is expanded.

v_call: TRBV4-3
j_call: TRBJ2-6
d_call: NA
clone_size: NA
cdr3_nt: TGCGCCAGCAGCCCCGAAGCCCGGATCGGTTCTTTTGGGGCCAACGTCCTGACTTTC
cdr3_aa: CASSPEARIGSFGANVLTF

v_call: TRBV6-5
j_call: TRBJ1-2
d_call: NA
clone_size: few
cdr3_nt: TGTGCCAGCAGTTACGCGTACAGGGTTAAGGATGGCTACACCTTC
cdr3_aa: CASSYAYRVKDGYTF

v_call: TRBV5-1
j_call: TRBJ1-1
d_call: NA
clone_size: NA
cdr3_nt: TGCGCCAGCAGCCTGATAGGGAGGGAGGACACTGAAGCTTTCTTT
cdr3_aa: CASSLIGREDTEAFF

v_call: TRBV9
j_call: TRBJ1-1
d_call: NA
clone_size: NA
cdr3_nt: TGTGCCAGCAGCGTAGACCCGCTGAACACTGAAGCTTTCTTT
cdr3_aa: CASSVDPLNTEAFF

v_call: TRBV12-3/TRBV12-4
j_call: TRBJ2-7
d_call: TRBD2
clone_size: NA
cdr3_nt: TGTGCCAGCAGCTTGGGGGGGAGCAGGAATGACGAGCAGTACTTC
cdr3_aa: CASSLGGSRNDEQYF

v_call: TRBV4-2
j_call: TRBJ1-1
d_call: NA
clone_size: NA
cdr3_nt: TGTGCCAGCAGCCGCGTCGTCTCAAGGAACACTGAAGCTTTCTTT
cdr3_aa: CASSRVVSRNTEAFF

v_call: TRBV3-1
j_call: TRBJ2-3
d_call: NA
clone_size: few
cdr3_nt: TGTGCCAGCAGCCAGGGGACCCAGAAACGTACGCAGTATTTT
cdr3_aa: CASSQGTQKRTQYF

v_call: TRBV3-1
j_call: TRBJ2-1
d_call: TRBD2
clone_size: few
cdr3_nt: TGTGCCAGCAGCCAACTAGCGGGAGGGCATGAGCAGTTCTTC
cdr3_aa: CASSQLAGGHEQFF

v_call: TRBV7-9
j_call: TRBJ2-6
d_call: TRBD1
clone_size: NA
cdr3_nt: TGTGCCAGCAGCCCCCAGACAGGGCGCTCTGGGGCCAACGTCCTGACTTTC
cdr3_aa: CASSPQTGRSGANVLTF

v_call: TRBV11-2
j_call: TRBJ1-1
d_call: NA
clone_size: few
cdr3_nt: TGTGCCAGCAGCTTCCCCAGGGGAGGCACTGAAGCTTTCTTT
cdr3_aa: CASSFPRGGTEAFF

v_call: TRBV7-9
j_call: TRBJ2-5
d_call: NA
clone_size: few
cdr3_nt: TGTGCCAGCAGATCCGGCGAGACCCAGTACTTC
cdr3_aa: CASRSGETQYF

v_call: TRBV9
j_call: TRBJ1-3
d_call: NA
clone_size: NA
cdr3_nt: TGTGCCAGCAGCGTTTCACAGGCCGTCTCTGGAAACACCATATATTTT
cdr3_aa: CASSVSQAVSGNTIYF

v_call: TRBV2
j_call: TRBJ2-7
d_call: NA
clone_size: NA
cdr3_nt: TGTGCCAGCAGTGTGTCCCCGGCCTACGAGCAGTACTTC
cdr3_aa: CASSVSPAYEQYF

v_call: TRBV6-5
j_call: TRBJ2-2
d_call: NA
clone_size: few
cdr3_nt: TGTGCCAGCAGTTACTCGACTAGATACACCGGGGAGCTGTTTTTT
cdr3_aa: CASSYSTRYTGELFF

v_call: TRBV12-3/TRBV12-4
j_call: TRBJ1-2
d_call: TRBD1
clone_size: once
cdr3_nt: TGTGCCAGCAGTTATCAGGGGGCGGACGTTGGCTACACCTTC
cdr3_aa: CASSYQGADVGYTF

v_call: TRBV12-3/TRBV12-4
j_call: TRBJ1-2
d_call: TRBD1
clone_size: few
cdr3_nt: TGTGCCAGCAGTTCGGGACAGGGAGGAGATGGCTACACCTTC
cdr3_aa: CASSSGQGGDGYTF

v_call: TRBV7-4
j_call: TRBJ2-7
d_call: TRBD2
clone_size: NA
cdr3_nt: TGTGCCAGCAGCCCACGAGAGCGGGGCTACGAGCAGTACTTC
cdr3_aa: CASSPRERGYEQYF

v_call: TRBV5-4
j_call: TRBJ1-2
d_call: TRBD1
clone_size: few
cdr3_nt: TGTGCCAGCAGCTTAGGGGGCCCCTCCTATGGCTACACCTTC
cdr3_aa: CASSLGGPSYGYTF

v_call: TRBV6-4
j_call: TRBJ2-1
d_call: NA
clone_size: many
cdr3_nt: TGTGCCAGCAGTGACTCGCACGAGGGGGGCTCCTACAATGAGCAGTTCTTC
cdr3_aa: CASSDSHEGGSYNEQFF

v_call: TRBV12-3/TRBV12-4
j_call: TRBJ1-1
d_call: NA
clone_size: few
cdr3_nt: TGTGCCAGCTCCATGGGACGTCAGTACACTGAAGCTTTCTTT
cdr3_aa: CASSMGRQYTEAFF